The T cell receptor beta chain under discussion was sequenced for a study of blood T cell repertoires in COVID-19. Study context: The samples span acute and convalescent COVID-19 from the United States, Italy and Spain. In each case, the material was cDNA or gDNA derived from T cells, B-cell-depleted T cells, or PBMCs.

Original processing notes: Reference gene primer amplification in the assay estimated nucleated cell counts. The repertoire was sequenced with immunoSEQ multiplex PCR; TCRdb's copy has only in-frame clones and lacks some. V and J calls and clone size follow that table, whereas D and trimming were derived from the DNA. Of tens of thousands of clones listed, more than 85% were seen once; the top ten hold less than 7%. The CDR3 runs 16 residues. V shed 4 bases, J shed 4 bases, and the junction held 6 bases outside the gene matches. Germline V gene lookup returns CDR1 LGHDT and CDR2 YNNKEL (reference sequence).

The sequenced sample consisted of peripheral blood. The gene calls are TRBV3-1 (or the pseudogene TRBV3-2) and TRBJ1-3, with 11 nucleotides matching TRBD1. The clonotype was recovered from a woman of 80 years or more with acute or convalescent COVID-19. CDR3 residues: CASSLGQGAGGNTIYF. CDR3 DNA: TGTGCCAGCAGCCTCGGACAGGGGGCGGGGGGAAACACCATATATTTT.